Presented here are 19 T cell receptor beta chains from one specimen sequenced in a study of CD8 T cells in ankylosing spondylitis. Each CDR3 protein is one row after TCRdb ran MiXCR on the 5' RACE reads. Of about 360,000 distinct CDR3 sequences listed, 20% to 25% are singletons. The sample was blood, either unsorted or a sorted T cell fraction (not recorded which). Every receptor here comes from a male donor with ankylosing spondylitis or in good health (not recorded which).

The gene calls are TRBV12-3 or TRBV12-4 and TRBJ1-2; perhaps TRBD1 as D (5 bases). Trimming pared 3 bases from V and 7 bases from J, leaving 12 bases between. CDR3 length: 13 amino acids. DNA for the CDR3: TGTGCCAGCAGTTTTGGGGGATTAGGTGGCTACACCTTC. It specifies CASSFGGLGGYTF.

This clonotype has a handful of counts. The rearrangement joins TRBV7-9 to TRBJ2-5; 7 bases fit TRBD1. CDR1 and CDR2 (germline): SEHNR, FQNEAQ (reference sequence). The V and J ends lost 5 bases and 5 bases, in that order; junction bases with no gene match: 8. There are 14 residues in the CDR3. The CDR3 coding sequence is TGTGCCAGCAGCGCTACAGGGGTCGGCGAGACCCAGTACTTC. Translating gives CASSATGVGETQYF.

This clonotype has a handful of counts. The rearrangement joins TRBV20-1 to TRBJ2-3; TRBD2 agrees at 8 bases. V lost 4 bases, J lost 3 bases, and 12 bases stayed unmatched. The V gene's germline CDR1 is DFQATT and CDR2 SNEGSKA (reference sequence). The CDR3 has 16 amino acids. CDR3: CSATPDRAGGTDTQYF. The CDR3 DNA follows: TGCAGTGCTACCCCCGATCGGGCGGGGGGAACAGATACGCAGTATTTT.

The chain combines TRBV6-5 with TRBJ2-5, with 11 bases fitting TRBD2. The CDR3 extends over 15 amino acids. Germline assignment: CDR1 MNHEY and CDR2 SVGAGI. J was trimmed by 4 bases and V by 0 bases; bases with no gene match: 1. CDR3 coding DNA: TGTGCCAGCAGTTACTCTGGGACTAGCGGAGAGACCCAGTACTTC. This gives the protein CASSYSGTSGETQYF.

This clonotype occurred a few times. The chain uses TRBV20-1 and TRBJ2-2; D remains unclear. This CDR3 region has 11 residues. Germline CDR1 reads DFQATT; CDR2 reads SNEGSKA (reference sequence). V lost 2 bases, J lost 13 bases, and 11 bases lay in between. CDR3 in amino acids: CSARRGDGLFF. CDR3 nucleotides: TGCAGTGCTAGACGCGGTGATGGGCTGTTTTTT.

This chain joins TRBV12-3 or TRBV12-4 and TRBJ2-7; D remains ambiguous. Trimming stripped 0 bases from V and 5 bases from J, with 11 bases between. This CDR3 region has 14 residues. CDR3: CASSLARYADEQYF. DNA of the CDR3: TGTGCCAGCAGTTTAGCGCGTTACGCCGACGAGCAGTACTTC.

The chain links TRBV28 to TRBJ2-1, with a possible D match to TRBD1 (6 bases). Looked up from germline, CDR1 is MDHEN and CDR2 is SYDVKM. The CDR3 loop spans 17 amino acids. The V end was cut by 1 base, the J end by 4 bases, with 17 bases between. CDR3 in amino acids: CASSLYHGQLPYNEQFF. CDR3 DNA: TGTGCCAGCAGTTTATACCACGGACAGCTTCCATACAATGAGCAGTTCTTC.

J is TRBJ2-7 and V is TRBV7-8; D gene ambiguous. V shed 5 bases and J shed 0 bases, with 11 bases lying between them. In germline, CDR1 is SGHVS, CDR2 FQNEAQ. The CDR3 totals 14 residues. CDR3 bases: TGTGCCAGCAGCCCTTTAACGAGCTCCTACGAGCAGTACTTC. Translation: CASSPLTSSYEQYF. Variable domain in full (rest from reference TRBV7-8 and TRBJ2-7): GAGVSQSPRYKVAKRGQDVALRCDPISGHVSLFWYQQALGQGPEFLTYFQNEAQLDKSGLPSDRFFAERPEGSVSTLKIQRTQQEDSAVYLCASSPLTSSYEQYFGPGTRLTVT.

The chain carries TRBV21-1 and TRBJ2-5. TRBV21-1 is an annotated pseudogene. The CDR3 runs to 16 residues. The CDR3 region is CASSKVLDTLRETQYF. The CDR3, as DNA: TGTGCCAGCAGCAAAGTCTTAGACACCCTTAGGGAGACCCAGTACTTC.

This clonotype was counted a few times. CDR3 bases: TGCAGCGTTTGGGGGGTCCCTCAAGAGACCCAGTACTTC. Its protein is CSVWGVPQETQYF. The chain carries TRBV29-1 and TRBJ2-5; D possibly corresponds to TRBD2 (6 bases). This CDR3 comprises 13 residues. Germline V gene lookup returns CDR1 SQVTM and CDR2 ANQGSEA. The V and J ends lost 5 bases and 2 bases respectively, with 12 bases between them.

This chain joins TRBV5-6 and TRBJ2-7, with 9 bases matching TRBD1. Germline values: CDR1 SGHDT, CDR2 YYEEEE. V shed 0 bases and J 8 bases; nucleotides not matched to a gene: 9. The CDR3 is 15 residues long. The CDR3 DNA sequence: TGTGCCAGCAGCTTGGAGGGACAGGGACTGGATCAGCAGTACTTC. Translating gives CASSLEGQGLDQQYF.

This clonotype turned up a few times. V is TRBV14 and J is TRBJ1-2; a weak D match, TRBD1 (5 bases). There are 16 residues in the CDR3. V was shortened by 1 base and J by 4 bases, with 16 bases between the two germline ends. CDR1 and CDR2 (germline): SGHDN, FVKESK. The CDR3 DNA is TGTGCCAGCAGCCAAGGAGTTAAGGGGACCCTCTATGGCTACACCTTC. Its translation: CASSQGVKGTLYGYTF.

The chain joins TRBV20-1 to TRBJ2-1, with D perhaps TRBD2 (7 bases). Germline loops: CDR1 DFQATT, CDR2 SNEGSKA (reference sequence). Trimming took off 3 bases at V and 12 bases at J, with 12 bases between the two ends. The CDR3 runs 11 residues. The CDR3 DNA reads TGCAGTGCTAGTACCGGGGGGCCGCAGTTCTTC. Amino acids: CSASTGGPQFF.

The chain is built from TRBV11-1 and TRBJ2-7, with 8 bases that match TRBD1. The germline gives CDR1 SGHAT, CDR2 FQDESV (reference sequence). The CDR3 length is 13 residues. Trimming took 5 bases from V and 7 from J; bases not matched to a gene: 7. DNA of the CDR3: TGTGCCAGCAGCGCCAGGACAGGGAGTGAGCAGTACTTC. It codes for CASSARTGSEQYF.

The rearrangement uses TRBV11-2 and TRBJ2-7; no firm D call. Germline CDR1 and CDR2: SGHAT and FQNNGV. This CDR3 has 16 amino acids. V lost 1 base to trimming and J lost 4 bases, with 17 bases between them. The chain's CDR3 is CASSLGVGTIPYEQYF. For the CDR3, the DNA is TGTGCCAGCAGCTTAGGGGTGGGAACCATCCCTTACGAGCAGTACTTC.

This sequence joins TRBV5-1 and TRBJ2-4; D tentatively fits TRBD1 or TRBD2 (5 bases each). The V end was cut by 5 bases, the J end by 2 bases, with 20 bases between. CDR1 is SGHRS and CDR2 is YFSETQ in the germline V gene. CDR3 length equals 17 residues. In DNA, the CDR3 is TGCGCCAGCAGTCGGACCCGGGCCGAGGGGTCCAAAAACATTCAGTACTTC. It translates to CASSRTRAEGSKNIQYF.

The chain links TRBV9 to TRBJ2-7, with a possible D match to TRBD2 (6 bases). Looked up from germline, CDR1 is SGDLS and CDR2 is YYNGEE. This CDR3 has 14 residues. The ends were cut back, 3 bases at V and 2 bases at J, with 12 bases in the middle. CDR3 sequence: CASSALGGAYEQYF. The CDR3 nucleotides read TGTGCCAGCAGCGCGCTTGGAGGGGCCTACGAGCAGTACTTC.

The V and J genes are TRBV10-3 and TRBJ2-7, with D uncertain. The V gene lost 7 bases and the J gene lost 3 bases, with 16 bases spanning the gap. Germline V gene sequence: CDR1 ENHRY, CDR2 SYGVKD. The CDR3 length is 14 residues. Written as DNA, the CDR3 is TGTGCCATCACCGAGGCTTTCGGTGGCTACGAGCAGTACTTC. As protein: CAITEAFGGYEQYF.

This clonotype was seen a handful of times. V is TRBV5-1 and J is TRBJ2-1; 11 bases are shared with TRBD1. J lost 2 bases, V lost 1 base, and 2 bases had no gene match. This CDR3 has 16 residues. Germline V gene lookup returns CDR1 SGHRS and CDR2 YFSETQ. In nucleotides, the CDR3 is TGCGCCAGCAGCTTGACGGGACAGGGGGCCTACAATGAGCAGTTCTTC. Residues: CASSLTGQGAYNEQFF.